Ten or more counts support the clone carrying this T cell receptor beta chain. What it binds is unknown. This specimen comes from a study of T cells in Graves' hyperthyroidism and ophthalmopathy. Study results and limitations: Onset of ophthalmopathy came a median 6.5 months after the model predicted it.

Amplified regions were TCR beta CDR3 sequences from RNA transcripts. In the first-round RT-PCR of the TCR CDR3, the HTBI primer set was used. MiXCR was run by TCRdb on the multiplex PCR reads, yielding one entry per CDR3 protein. This table has hundreds of thousands of distinct CDR3 sequences, roughly 14% appearing once. The CDR3 contains 16 residues. V shed 6 bases and J 3 bases; nucleotides not matched to a gene: 11. The sample was blood. This TCR was recovered from a young woman with Graves' hyperthyroidism. V is TRBV12-3 or TRBV12-4 and J is TRBJ2-1; 7 nucleotides agree with TRBD2. CDR3 in amino acids: CASSKGRLAGYNEQFF. CDR3 bases: TGTGCCAGCAGCAAAGGTAGACTAGCCGGCTACAATGAGCAGTTCTTC.